Below, 2 T cell receptor beta chains from the same sample are listed, as sequenced in a study of read filtering for tumor transcriptome and immune sequencing. From 400 to 450 ng of RNA, a library with molecular barcoded alpha/delta and beta/gamma adaptors was made. TCRdb independently ran MiXCR on the reads; one entry per CDR3 protein. The table lists 48,000 or so distinct CDR3 sequences, around 19% of them singletons. The sequencing input was a population of CD138-negative cells sorted from bone marrow. The receptors derive from a donor at least 40 years old with multiple myeloma.

As to this clonotype: A much more abundant neighbour one base away suggests this may be a read error. The gene calls are TRBV6-2 or TRBV6-3 and TRBJ2-1; 7 positions agree with TRBD1. The CDR3 extends over 14 amino acids. V shed 6 bases and J 5 bases; nucleotides not matched to a gene: 7. Germline CDR1 and CDR2: MNHEY and SVGEGT. For the CDR3, the DNA is TGTGCCAGCAGGGCACAGGGGCCCAACAATGAGCAGTTCTTC. Translated, it gives CASRAQGPNNEQFF.

This clonotype was recorded a few times. The chain couples TRBV30 to TRBJ1-1, with D perhaps TRBD1 (6 bases). The germline V and J ends were trimmed by 2 bases and 5 bases, with 9 bases remaining between them. Germline V gene lookup returns CDR1 GTSNPN and CDR2 SVGIG (reference sequence). The CDR3 extends over 12 amino acids. The CDR3 region is CAWSTGKTEAFF. The CDR3 DNA reads as TGTGCCTGGAGTACAGGGAAGACTGAAGCTTTCTTT. The entire variable domain, with the rest obtained from reference TRBV30 and TRBJ1-1, is as follows: SQTIHQWPATLVQPVGSPLSLECTVEGTSNPNLYWYRQAAGRGLQLLFYSVGIGQISSEVPQNLSASRPQDRQFILSSKKLLLSDSGFYLCAWSTGKTEAFFGQGTRLTVV.